A single sample gave rise to the 5 T cell receptor beta chains below, sequenced in a study of T cells after yellow fever vaccination (dated by TCRdb to between 2018 and 2020). This specimen's treatment or condition label, interpreted: live attenuated yellow fever vaccine strain. Library preparation used 5' RACE. TCRdb lists the instrument as Illumina NovaSeq 6000. TCRdb cleaned the public reads at Q25 with fastp, built clones with MiXCR and kept in-frame beta chains. Each CDR3 protein gets just one entry, which takes the most common genes and DNA from the rows behind it. Within this sample are 300,000 or so distinct CDR3 sequences, with roughly 4.3% of them counted one time only. 24% of the sample rests with the top ten. Sequences were derived from PBMCs, sampled 5 days after the yellow fever booster vaccination. The receptors come from a man younger than 30 who received the YFV17D yellow fever vaccine.

The J gene is TRBJ2-7, the V gene TRBV6-2 or TRBV6-3; D not resolved. There are 14 residues in the CDR3. Per the germline V gene, CDR1 is MNHEY and CDR2 is SVGEGT. V lost 2 bases, J lost 5 bases, and 13 bases lay in between. The DNA for the CDR3 is TGTGCCAGCAGTTACAGCCGCGTTCTCCACGAGCAGTACGTC. This sequence encodes CASSYSRVLHEQYV.

This clonotype was seen only a few times. This chain links TRBV29-1 with TRBJ1-5; 8 bases are a match to TRBD1. CDR3 length: 15 residues. The J segment lost 1 base and the V segment lost 6 bases, leaving 8 bases of the junction unmatched. Germline loops: CDR1 SQVTM, CDR2 ANQGSEA. The CDR3, as DNA: TGCAGCGTCGCTCAGGGGGCGAGCAGCAATCAGCCCCAGCATTTT. Amino acid sequence: CSVAQGASSNQPQHF. The variable domain in full, with the rest retrieved from reference TRBV29-1 and TRBJ1-5, is SAVISQKPSRDICQRGTSLTIQCQVDSQVTMMFWYRQQPGQSLTLIATANQGSEATYESGFVIDKFPISRPNLTFSTLTVSNMSPEDSSIYLCSVAQGASSNQPQHFGDGTRLSIL.

This clonotype was seen many times. This chain uses TRBV29-1 with TRBJ2-2; TRBD2 agrees at 7 bases. V lost 5 bases and J lost 1; bases outside the gene matches: 4. CDR3 length equals 14 residues. Germline V gene lookup returns CDR1 SQVTM and CDR2 ANQGSEA. Written as DNA, the CDR3 is TGCAGCGTTATAAGCGGGGTGAACACCGGGGAGCTGTTTTTT. Residues: CSVISGVNTGELFF.

This clonotype was recorded at least ten times. A much larger clonotype is one base distant, so this may be a read error. V is TRBV14 and J is TRBJ2-7; D is ambiguous. This CDR3 comprises 11 residues. V was cut by 3 bases and J by 1 base, with 1 base left in between. Per the germline V gene, CDR1 is SGHDN and CDR2 is FVKESK. The CDR3 nucleotides read TGTGCCAGCAGCCAGTCCTACGAGCAGTACTTC. It encodes CASSQSYEQYF.

This clonotype occurred many times. CDR3 sequence reads: CASRPTRDSSTEAFF. Written as DNA, the CDR3 is TGTGCCAGCAGACCCACCCGGGACAGTTCCACTGAAGCTTTCTTT. V and J are TRBV5-8 and TRBJ1-1; 7 bases are shared with TRBD1. CDR3 length: 15 amino acids. Germline V gene data show CDR1 as SGHTS and CDR2 as YDEGEE. V was pared by 5 bases and J by 4 bases, with 11 bases of the junction left unmatched. Together with reference TRBV5-8 and TRBJ1-1, the CDR3 gives the full variable domain: EAGVTQSPTHLIKTRGQQATLRCSPISGHTSVYWYQQALGLGLQFLLWYDEGEERNRGNFPPRFSGRQFPNYSSELNVNALELEDSALYLCASRPTRDSSTEAFFGQGTRLTVV.